A single sample is the source of the 26 T cell receptor beta chains below, sequenced in a study of blood T cell repertoires in COVID-19. Only in-frame clones appear in the TCRdb table, and some are missing; sequencing was by immunoSEQ multiplex PCR. The repertoire has just under 150,000 clones, 87% of them found once; the top ten carry over 0.85%. The sequencing sample was made of peripheral blood. Receptor source: a woman aged 45-60 years with acute or convalescent COVID-19.

The rearrangement links TRBV7-6 to TRBJ2-1; TRBD2 matches at 13 bases. The CDR3 runs to 16 residues. V trimming: 5 bases; J trimming: 7 bases; junction bases outside the gene matches: 8. Germline CDR1 SGHVS, CDR2 FNYEAQ. In nucleotides, the CDR3 is TGTGCCAGCAGCCAAGGGGGGACTAGCGGGGAGAATGAGCAGTTCTTC. As protein: CASSQGGTSGENEQFF.

This clone was seen a single time. The rearrangement joins TRBV3-1 (or the pseudogene TRBV3-2) to TRBJ2-1; 10 positions match TRBD2. The germline gives CDR1 LGHDT, CDR2 YNNKEL (reference sequence). The CDR3 spans 18 residues. The V gene end was trimmed by 4 bases and the J gene end by 15 bases; junction bases not matched to a gene: 24. For the CDR3, the DNA is TGTGCCAGCAGCCCCCGTTTTGCTCAGCGGGGGGGCCTTGAGATAGCGTTCTTC. Translating gives CASSPRFAQRGGLEIAFF.

This chain's CDR3 is CASSLGDTEAFF. DNA of the CDR3: TGTGCCAGCAGCTTGGGAGACACTGAAGCTTTCTTT. The V call is TRBV5-6, the J call TRBJ1-1, with D uncertain. V was shortened by 0 bases and J by 3 bases, with 3 bases between the two germline ends. The CDR3 loop spans 12 amino acids. In germline, CDR1 is SGHDT, CDR2 YYEEEE.

V usage is TRBV13 and J usage is TRBJ1-4; 7 positions agree with TRBD1. V lost 5 bases and J lost 3; bases outside the gene matches: 6. Germline values: CDR1 PRHDT, CDR2 FYEKMQ (reference sequence). The CDR3 is made up of 15 amino acids. CDR3 bases: TGTGCCAGCAGCGAGGGGGCTGGAGCTAATGAAAAACTGTTTTTT. Amino acids: CASSEGAGANEKLFF.

The CDR3 loop reads CASSPFSGNYGYTF. The CDR3 DNA reads TGTGCCAGCAGCCCGTTTAGCGGTAACTATGGCTACACCTTC. The rearrangement links TRBV7-2 to TRBJ1-2, with D hard to call. The CDR3 is made up of 14 amino acids. Trimming shortened V by 5 bases and J by 1 base, and 11 bases separated the two germline ends. CDR1 and CDR2 from the germline V gene are SGHTA and FQGNSA.

The chain uses TRBV19 and TRBJ2-2; 14 bases fit TRBD2. This CDR3 is 17 amino acids long. The trim removed 9 bases at V and 4 bases at J, leaving 10 bases unmatched. The germline V gene has CDR1 LNHDA and CDR2 SQIVND (reference sequence). This CDR3 is CASGGGLAGVGTGELFF. The CDR3 region has the DNA TGTGCCAGCGGTGGGGGACTAGCGGGAGTAGGCACCGGGGAGCTGTTTTTT.

The chain recombines TRBV5-1 with TRBJ2-7; 10 positions agree with TRBD2. Trimming at V came to 3 bases and at J to 7 bases, leaving 10 bases not matched to a gene. Germline-derived CDR1 and CDR2 are SGHRS and YFSETQ. The length of the CDR3 is 15 residues. The CDR3 region has the DNA TGCGCCAGCAGCTGGGGACTAGCGCCGGCCTGGGAGCAGTACTTC. Translating it yields CASSWGLAPAWEQYF.

CDR3 residues: CASNFGTGVSPLHF. For the CDR3, the DNA is TGTGCCAGCAATTTCGGGACAGGGGTCTCACCCCTCCACTTT. The rearrangement links TRBV6-6 to TRBJ1-6, with TRBD1 matching 10 bases. Germline assignment: CDR1 MNHNY and CDR2 SVGAGI (reference sequence). V dropped 7 bases and J dropped 10; count of bases not matched to a gene: 7. The CDR3 loop spans 14 amino acids.

V and J are TRBV20-1 and TRBJ2-1; the D gene is possibly TRBD1 (5 bases). This CDR3 has 11 amino acids. Germline CDR1 DFQATT, CDR2 SNEGSKA (reference sequence). V was shortened by 4 bases and J by 10 bases, with 11 bases between the two germline ends. The DNA for the CDR3 is TGCAGTGCTAAAGGGGCGCGGGAGCAGTTCTTC. It encodes CSAKGAREQFF.

The chain combines TRBV7-9 with TRBJ1-2; perhaps TRBD1 as D (5 bases). The ends were cut back, 1 base at V and 4 bases at J, with 13 bases in the middle. The length of the CDR3 is 15 residues. Germline CDR1 SEHNR, CDR2 FQNEAQ (reference sequence). CDR3 loop: CASSLDPWQGYGYTF. CDR3 DNA: TGTGCCAGCAGCTTAGACCCTTGGCAGGGCTATGGCTACACCTTC. Using reference TRBV7-9 and TRBJ1-2 for the parts outside the CDR3, the full variable domain is DTGVSQNPRHKITKRGQNVTFRCDPISEHNRLYWYRQTLGQGPEFLTYFQNEAQLEKSRLLSDRFSAERPKGSFSTLEIQRTEQGDSAMYLCASSLDPWQGYGYTFGSGTRLTVV.

The chain uses TRBV11-2 and TRBJ2-2; D call uncertain. In germline, CDR1 is SGHAT, CDR2 FQNNGV. The CDR3 consists of 13 residues. The V gene lost 1 base and the J gene lost 7 bases, with 7 bases spanning the gap. CDR3 sequence reads: CASSLGRHGELFF. CDR3 in DNA: TGTGCCAGCAGCTTAGGTAGACACGGGGAGCTGTTTTTT. The complete variable domain, with remaining parts taken from reference TRBV11-2 and TRBJ2-2, reads EAGVAQSPRYKIIEKRQSVAFWCNPISGHATLYWYQQILGQGPKLLIQFQNNGVVDDSQLPKDRFSAERLKGVDSTLKIQPAKLEDSAVYLCASSLGRHGELFFGEGSRLTVL.

The V call is TRBV21-1, the J call TRBJ2-7; the table's TRBD1 call for D was not verified on the DNA. TRBV21-1 is a pseudogene. The CDR3 covers 16 residues. CDR3 bases: TGTGCCAGCAGCAAAAGGACGACAGGGGCGGCCTACGAGCAGTACTTC. It codes for CASSKRTTGAAYEQYF.

The chain couples TRBV30 to TRBJ1-1; 8 positions agree with TRBD1. The CDR3 loop spans 13 amino acids. Germline CDR1 is GTSNPN and CDR2 is SVGIG (reference sequence). Trimming took 4 bases from V and 5 from J; bases not matched to a gene: 6. The CDR3 DNA reads TGTGCCTGGACCGGACAGGGTAGTACTGAAGCTTTCTTT. Protein sequence: CAWTGQGSTEAFF.

This chain joins TRBV11-3 and TRBJ2-1; 9 positions agree with TRBD2. The V segment lost 0 bases and the J segment 6 bases; nucleotides outside the gene matches: 3. Germline V gene lookup returns CDR1 SGHNT and CDR2 YENEEA. The CDR3 has 15 amino acids. Here the CDR3 reads CASSLEASGVNEQFF. CDR3 sequence (DNA): TGTGCCAGCAGCTTAGAGGCTAGCGGGGTCAATGAGCAGTTCTTC.

DNA for the CDR3: TGTGCCTGGAGTGTTGAGTTTGGCTACACCTTC. Translation gives CAWSVEFGYTF. This chain connects TRBV30 to TRBJ1-2; D gene uncertain. This CDR3 is built from 11 residues. Trimming cost V 0 bases and J 7 bases, with 6 bases left between them. Germline-derived CDR1 and CDR2 are GTSNPN and SVGIG (reference sequence).

V usage is TRBV6-5 and J usage is TRBJ1-1, with D maybe TRBD1 (5 bases). CDR3 length: 14 amino acids. Per germline, CDR1 MNHEY and CDR2 SVGAGI. Trimming removed 7 bases from V and 1 base from J, with 13 bases in between. CDR3 residues: CASNRGHTNTEAFF. The DNA of the CDR3 is TGTGCCAGCAACCGAGGACACACGAACACTGAAGCTTTCTTT.

The V and J genes are TRBV3-1 (or the pseudogene TRBV3-2) and TRBJ2-5; D might be TRBD1 (6 bases). CDR1 LGHDT and CDR2 YNNKEL come from the germline V gene (reference sequence). Trimming took 4 bases from V and 4 from J, leaving 13 bases between them. CDR3 length equals 14 residues. The CDR3 sequence is CASSPPGVGETQYF. The DNA of the CDR3 is TGTGCCAGCAGCCCTCCAGGGGTTGGAGAGACCCAGTACTTC.

The chain recombines TRBV5-6 with TRBJ1-1; D unclear. V was trimmed by 0 bases and J by 4 bases, leaving 7 bases between them. There are 13 residues in the CDR3. Germline CDR1 and CDR2: SGHDT and YYEEEE. The CDR3 region has the DNA TGTGCCAGCAGCTTGGAAGAGGGCACTGAAGCTTTCTTT. It encodes CASSLEEGTEAFF. Using reference TRBV5-6 and TRBJ1-1 for the parts outside the CDR3, the full variable domain is DAGVTQSPTHLIKTRGQQVTLRCSPKSGHDTVSWYQQALGQGPQFIFQYYEEEERQRGNFPDRFSGHQFPNYSSELNVNALLLGDSALYLCASSLEEGTEAFFGQGTRLTVV.

This clone was observed a few times. The gene calls are TRBV18 and TRBJ2-7, with TRBD1 matching over 10 bases. CDR1 is KGHSH and CDR2 is LQKENI in the germline V gene. V dropped 4 bases and J dropped 3; count of bases not matched to a gene: 3. The CDR3 totals 14 residues. Here the CDR3 reads CASSQGTGDYEQYF. For the CDR3, the DNA is TGTGCCAGCTCACAGGGGACAGGGGACTACGAGCAGTACTTC.

The chain uses TRBV27 and TRBJ1-1; D is perhaps TRBD1 (5 bases). CDR1 is MNHEY, CDR2 SMNVEV, per germline (reference sequence). Trimming stripped 2 bases from V and 2 bases from J, with 6 bases between. This CDR3 comprises 13 residues. CDR3 residues: CASSLGANTEAFF. The CDR3 bases are TGTGCCAGCAGTTTAGGGGCTAACACTGAAGCTTTCTTT.

The chain employs TRBV19 and TRBJ2-7; weak D call: TRBD2 (5 bases). The CDR3 runs to 13 residues. Germline CDR1 reads LNHDA; CDR2 reads SQIVND (reference sequence). Trimming left V 7 bases short and J 2 bases short, with 12 bases between. CDR3 loop: CASTNGGPYEQYF. CDR3 coding DNA: TGTGCCAGTACCAACGGAGGACCCTACGAGCAGTACTTC.

This clone was detected only a few times. The chain links TRBV12-3 or TRBV12-4 to TRBJ1-4; weak D call: TRBD1 (6 bases). This CDR3 contains 13 residues. V lost 7 bases, J lost 8 bases, and 14 bases lay in between. CDR3 sequence: CASIEGDGEKLFF. For the CDR3, the DNA is TGTGCCAGCATAGAGGGGGACGGAGAAAAACTGTTTTTT.

V and J are TRBV24-1 and TRBJ2-1; 13 nucleotides agree with TRBD2. Per germline, CDR1 KGHDR and CDR2 SFDVKD. V was pared by 4 bases and J by 6 bases, with 8 bases of the junction left unmatched. This CDR3 has 17 residues. CDR3 DNA sequence: TGTGCCACCAGTGACCCCCGAACTAGCGGGAGGGTCAATGAGCAGTTCTTC. Amino acid sequence: CATSDPRTSGRVNEQFF.

The rearrangement links TRBV19 to TRBJ2-6; 8 bases fit TRBD1. V was pared by 4 bases and J by 4 bases, with 6 bases of the junction left unmatched. CDR3 size: 16 residues. Germline loops: CDR1 LNHDA, CDR2 SQIVND (reference sequence). CDR3 in amino acids: CASSTRTGPGANVLTF. The DNA for the CDR3 is TGTGCCAGTAGTACCCGGACAGGGCCCGGGGCCAACGTCCTGACTTTC.

V is TRBV7-9 and J is TRBJ1-1; a possible D gene is TRBD1 (5 bases). The CDR3 runs to 15 residues. Per germline, CDR1 SEHNR and CDR2 FQNEAQ (reference sequence). V shed 1 base and J shed 4 bases, with 13 bases lying between them. The CDR3 loop reads CASSLDSQGGTEAFF. The CDR3 coding sequence is TGTGCCAGCAGCTTAGATTCCCAGGGTGGCACTGAAGCTTTCTTT.

This chain joins TRBV3-1 (or the pseudogene TRBV3-2) and TRBJ2-7, with TRBD2 as a possible D gene (6 bases). V lost 3 bases and J 7 bases, leaving 13 bases between the germline ends. This CDR3 is 13 amino acids long. Per the germline V gene, CDR1 is LGHDT and CDR2 is YNNKEL (reference sequence). CDR3 nucleotide sequence: TGTGCCAGCAGCCATTCCTCAGGAGGGGAGCAGTACTTC. Its translation is CASSHSSGGEQYF.